This passage covers 30 T cell receptor beta chains from one sample sequenced in a study of cytomegalovirus exposure and HLA in healthy donors. 13 Jbeta primers and 60 Vbeta primers were used for the PCR. The assay was immunoSEQ multiplex PCR, and TCRdb's table has in-frame clones only and misses some. The sample carries over 150,000 clones, roughly 79% recorded once. Sequencing was done on a sample of PBMCs. These receptors were taken from a woman aged 45-59 years in good health and CMV-seronegative.

J is TRBJ2-1 and V is TRBV5-1, with 9 bases lining up with TRBD2. CDR3 length: 15 residues. The trim removed 0 bases at V and 9 bases at J, leaving 7 bases unmatched. Germline CDR1 is SGHRS and CDR2 is YFSETQ. The CDR3: CASSLGAGGPSEQFF. Written as DNA, the CDR3 is TGCGCCAGCAGCTTGGGGGCGGGAGGGCCTAGTGAGCAGTTCTTC.

The chain couples TRBV19 to TRBJ2-6; D is possibly TRBD2 (5 bases). Per germline, CDR1 LNHDA and CDR2 SQIVND (reference sequence). The CDR3 is made up of 12 amino acids. The ends were cut back, 6 bases at V and 12 bases at J, with 12 bases in the middle. The CDR3 reads CASRDSAGVLTF. CDR3 nucleotides: TGTGCCAGTAGGGACTCGGCGGGCGTCCTGACTTTC.

J is TRBJ2-1 and V is TRBV5-4, with 9 bases aligning to TRBD2. The V gene end was trimmed by 5 bases and the J gene end by 3 bases; junction bases not matched to a gene: 9. CDR1 and CDR2 from the germline V gene are SGHNT and YYREEE (reference sequence). This CDR3 region has 16 residues. The CDR3 DNA reads TGTGCCAGCAGTTCTCCGACTAGCGGATACTACAATGAGCAGTTCTTC. Protein: CASSSPTSGYYNEQFF.

This rearrangement joins TRBV5-1 to TRBJ2-5, with 8 bases identical to TRBD2. Trimming took 1 base from V and 3 from J; bases not matched to a gene: 2. This CDR3 is built from 14 residues. Germline-derived CDR1 and CDR2 are SGHRS and YFSETQ. CDR3 in amino acids: CASSLTAGEETQYF. DNA for the CDR3: TGCGCCAGCAGCTTGACAGCGGGAGAAGAGACCCAGTACTTC.

The chain couples TRBV29-1 to TRBJ1-2; D not resolved. The germline V gene has CDR1 SQVTM and CDR2 ANQGSEA. Trimming stripped 1 base from V and 5 bases from J, with 23 bases between. This CDR3 has 17 residues. The CDR3 sequence is CSVEGGSSGKRSYGYTF. As DNA, the CDR3 is TGCAGCGTTGAAGGCGGCTCGTCGGGGAAGCGAAGTTATGGCTACACCTTC.

The chain employs TRBV4-1 and TRBJ2-2, with 7 positions matching TRBD1. V lost 4 bases to trimming and J lost 0 bases; unmatched junction nucleotides: 5. The CDR3 totals 16 residues. CDR1 and CDR2 from the germline V gene are MGHRA and YSYEKL. Here the CDR3 DNA reads TGCGCCAGCAGCCCAACACAGGGGACGAACACCGGGGAGCTGTTTTTT. This encodes CASSPTQGTNTGELFF.

The chain employs TRBV7-2 and TRBJ1-5, with D possibly matching TRBD1 (6 bases). Germline V CDR1 and CDR2: SGHTA, FQGNSA. The ends were cut back, 1 base at V and 6 bases at J, with 10 bases in the middle. CDR3 length equals 14 residues. The DNA of the CDR3 is TGTGCCAGCAGCTTAGATGGGGGCGGTCAGCCCCAGCATTTT. It translates to CASSLDGGGQPQHF.

The table lists this clone with a count of one. V is TRBV5-6 and J is TRBJ2-7; 13 bases line up with TRBD2. The J segment lost 4 bases and the V segment lost 0 bases, leaving 10 bases of the junction unmatched. The CDR3 is 18 residues long. The V gene's germline CDR1 is SGHDT and CDR2 YYEEEE. The CDR3 reads CASSLVWTSGGRVYEQYF. The CDR3 DNA follows: TGTGCCAGCAGCTTGGTTTGGACTAGCGGGGGCCGGGTTTACGAGCAGTACTTC.

This clone has more than one count but fewer than ten. The gene calls are TRBV4-3 and TRBJ2-6; D not certain. The length of the CDR3 is 16 residues. From germline, CDR1 is LGHNA and CDR2 YSLEER. Deletions cut 0 bases from V and 4 bases from J, with 10 bases between. CDR3 sequence reads: CASSQDWRSGANVLTF. The CDR3 DNA is TGCGCCAGCAGCCAAGATTGGCGGTCCGGGGCCAACGTCCTGACTTTC.

This clone was counted only a few times. The CDR3 loop reads CSGTGLTPYEQYF. The CDR3 DNA is TGCAGCGGTACGGGACTCACTCCTTACGAGCAGTACTTC. This chain joins TRBV29-1 and TRBJ2-7; weak D call: TRBD2 (6 bases). The CDR3 contains 13 residues. Trimming removed 7 bases from V and 4 bases from J, with 17 bases in between. The V gene's germline CDR1 is SQVTM and CDR2 ANQGSEA.

This clone has only a few counts. The genes are TRBV25-1 and TRBJ1-6; D ambiguous. Trimming stripped 5 bases from V and 4 bases from J, with 9 bases between. The V gene's germline CDR1 is MGHDK and CDR2 SYGVNS. The length of the CDR3 is 14 residues. CDR3 nucleotides: TGTGCCAGCAGTCCCCGGGAGTATAATTCACCCCTCCACTTT. Amino acids: CASSPREYNSPLHF.

The chain combines TRBV29-1 with TRBJ1-1, with 8 bases that match TRBD1. The CDR3 extends over 13 amino acids. Germline assignment: CDR1 SQVTM and CDR2 ANQGSEA. Losses at the gene ends were 7 bases for V and 5 bases for J; bases not matched to a gene: 9. For the CDR3, the DNA is TGCAGCGCCGAAACAGGGGGTAGGACTGAAGCTTTCTTT. Its translation: CSAETGGRTEAFF.

The rearrangement joins TRBV5-1 to TRBJ2-3; D may be TRBD2 (5 bases). In germline, CDR1 is SGHRS, CDR2 YFSETQ. The CDR3 runs to 14 residues. The V gene lost 4 bases and the J gene lost 5 bases, with 14 bases spanning the gap. CDR3 sequence reads: CASSQVVGRDTQYF. The CDR3 DNA follows: TGCGCCAGCAGCCAGGTGGTGGGGAGAGATACGCAGTATTTT.

V usage is TRBV28 and J usage is TRBJ2-3, with a possible D match to TRBD2 (5 bases). Germline V gives CDR1 MDHEN, CDR2 SYDVKM. The length of the CDR3 is 18 residues. With 6 bases removed from V and 3 bases from J, the gap between germline ends came to 25 bases. The chain's CDR3 is CASSLTRRATGQTDTQYF. CDR3 sequence (DNA): TGTGCCAGCAGCCTCACCCGGCGGGCTACGGGCCAGACAGATACGCAGTATTTT.

As regards this clone: A read error may account for a junction end that differs from germline. The chain uses TRBV7-9 and TRBJ2-1; 7 bases agree with TRBD2. This CDR3 is built from 16 residues. In germline, CDR1 is SEHNR, CDR2 FQNEAQ (reference sequence). The CDR3 coding sequence is TGTTCCAGCAGCCTCAGCGGGGCGAGCTCCTACAATGAGCAGTTCTTC. Amino acids: CSSSLSGASSYNEQFF.

The sample holds many counts of this clone. The chain joins TRBV5-6 to TRBJ2-6; D may be TRBD2 (5 bases). CDR1 is SGHDT and CDR2 is YYEEEE in the germline V gene. The CDR3 is made up of 14 amino acids. Trimming removed 1 base at V and 8 bases at J, with 10 bases between. Here the CDR3 reads CASSLRGFTNVLTF. The CDR3 DNA follows: TGTGCCAGCAGCTTGCGGGGTTTCACCAACGTCCTGACTTTC.

The chain uses TRBV10-3 and TRBJ2-1, with 10 bases lining up with TRBD2. Germline V CDR1 and CDR2: ENHRY, SYGVKD. The ends lost 2 bases at V and 3 bases at J; junction bases unmatched: 10. The CDR3 is 18 residues long. Here the CDR3 reads CAISERGLAGDFYNEQFF. DNA for the CDR3: TGTGCCATCAGTGAGCGGGGTCTAGCGGGGGATTTCTACAATGAGCAGTTCTTC.

A single count supports this clone. This chain links TRBV7-2 with TRBJ2-5; no clear D gene. The CDR3 extends over 15 amino acids. The V gene lost 7 bases and the J gene lost 1 base, with 16 bases spanning the gap. Germline V gene sequence: CDR1 SGHTA, CDR2 FQGNSA. CDR3 amino acids: CASTSRWQIQETQYF. The CDR3 DNA reads TGTGCCAGCACCTCCCGTTGGCAGATCCAAGAGACCCAGTACTTC.

The chain employs TRBV11-3 and TRBJ2-5; 9 bases line up with TRBD1. Germline-derived CDR1 and CDR2 are SGHNT and YENEEA. The CDR3 runs to 15 residues. Losses at the gene ends were 5 bases for V and 0 bases for J; bases not matched to a gene: 4. In DNA form, the CDR3 reads TGTGCCAGCAGCCCCGGGACAGGGAACCAAGAGACCCAGTACTTC. Translated: CASSPGTGNQETQYF. Together with reference TRBV11-3 and TRBJ2-5, the CDR3 gives the full variable domain: EAGVVQSPRYKIIEKKQPVAFWCNPISGHNTLYWYLQNLGQGPELLIRYENEEAVDDSQLPKDRFSAERLKGVDSTLKIQPAELGDSAVYLCASSPGTGNQETQYFGPGTRLLVL.

The chain links TRBV18 to TRBJ2-7, with 10 bases aligning to TRBD2. V was pared by 0 bases and J by 1 base, with 3 bases of the junction left unmatched. Germline lookup yields CDR1 KGHSH and CDR2 LQKENI. The CDR3 length is 16 residues. The DNA of the CDR3 is TGTGCCAGCTCACCACCGGCTAGCGGGGGATCCTACGAGCAGTACTTC. This encodes CASSPPASGGSYEQYF.

The gene calls are TRBV2 and TRBJ1-4, with TRBD1 as a possible D gene (6 bases). This CDR3 is built from 14 residues. The germline V gene has CDR1 SNHLY and CDR2 FYNNEI. The germline V and J ends were trimmed by 7 bases and 3 bases, with 12 bases remaining between them. The CDR3 DNA reads TGTGCCAGCAAAAGGGGACAACCTAATGAAAAACTGTTTTTT. Its translation is CASKRGQPNEKLFF.

This chain connects TRBV6-5 to TRBJ1-5; 7 nucleotides line up with TRBD1. Trimming cost V 5 bases and J 3 bases; bases outside gene matches: 7. The CDR3 contains 15 residues. CDR1 MNHEY and CDR2 SVGAGI come from the germline V gene. The CDR3 nucleotides read TGTGCCAGCAGTGCGGACAGGAGACACAATCAGCCCCAGCATTTT. It is translated as CASSADRRHNQPQHF.

The chain carries TRBV7-2 and TRBJ1-5; 7 positions match TRBD1. With 3 bases clipped from V and 4 bases from J, the junction kept 12 bases outside the gene matches. This CDR3 region has 17 residues. Germline CDR1 is SGHTA and CDR2 is FQGNSA. CDR3 region: CASSLLGKQGMNQPQHF. CDR3 DNA: TGTGCCAGCAGCTTGCTGGGAAAACAGGGGATGAATCAGCCCCAGCATTTT.

This chain joins TRBV5-1 and TRBJ1-4; D gene ambiguous. CDR1 is SGHRS and CDR2 is YFSETQ in the germline V gene. Trimming cost V 5 bases and J 0 bases, with 11 bases left between them. The CDR3 consists of 15 residues. The CDR3 bases are TGCGCCAGCAGACAGACGAGTGCAACTAATGAAAAACTGTTTTTT. Protein: CASRQTSATNEKLFF.

The chain combines TRBV7-2 with TRBJ2-3, with TRBD2 matching over 8 bases. The V segment lost 3 bases and the J segment 2 bases; nucleotides outside the gene matches: 4. Germline V lookup: CDR1 SGHTA, CDR2 FQGNSA. The CDR3 loop spans 15 amino acids. In DNA form, the CDR3 reads TGTGCCAGCAGCTTCGCGGGGGGTTTCACAGATACGCAGTATTTT. Its translation: CASSFAGGFTDTQYF.

This clone was recorded a few times. CDR3 amino acids: CASSQTGTSGGREQFF. The DNA for the CDR3 is TGCGCCAGCAGCCAAACCGGGACTAGCGGCGGAAGGGAGCAGTTCTTC. The V call is TRBV4-1, the J call TRBJ2-1, with TRBD2 identical over 11 bases. V was pared by 2 bases and J by 10 bases, with 10 bases of the junction left unmatched. Per the germline V gene, CDR1 is MGHRA and CDR2 is YSYEKL. The CDR3 runs 16 residues.

V gene TRBV30 combines with J gene TRBJ2-7, with 8 positions matching TRBD2. Germline loops: CDR1 GTSNPN, CDR2 SVGIG (reference sequence). V lost 4 bases, J lost 6 bases, and 11 bases stayed unmatched. CDR3 length equals 14 residues. CDR3 protein: CAWTRAGGLFEQYF. In nucleotides, the CDR3 is TGTGCCTGGACCCGGGCGGGGGGCCTCTTCGAGCAGTACTTC.

The rearrangement joins TRBV5-1 to TRBJ2-3; 10 bases map to TRBD1. The V segment lost 2 bases and the J segment 14 bases; nucleotides outside the gene matches: 8. In germline, CDR1 is SGHRS, CDR2 YFSETQ. There are 13 residues in the CDR3. The CDR3 loop is CASSFTGTGDRYF. In DNA form, the CDR3 reads TGCGCCAGCAGCTTTACCGGGACAGGGGACCGGTATTTT.

This chain uses TRBV19 with TRBJ1-1; D is unclear. Germline V gene sequence: CDR1 LNHDA, CDR2 SQIVND (reference sequence). V was pared by 3 bases and J by 0 bases, with 11 bases between. The CDR3 is 15 amino acids. The DNA for the CDR3 is TGTGCCAGTAGTATCATGGGGAGCATGAACACTGAAGCTTTCTTT. Translated, it gives CASSIMGSMNTEAFF.

The DNA for the CDR3 is TGTGCCAGCAGCCAAGCTGGGACTAGCCAGCATGAGCAGTTCTTC. It specifies CASSQAGTSQHEQFF. This chain links TRBV14 with TRBJ2-1; 9 nucleotides match TRBD2. Trimming cost V 1 base and J 8 bases; bases outside gene matches: 6. The CDR3 length is 15 residues. CDR1 is SGHDN, CDR2 FVKESK, per germline.